This T cell receptor (beta chain) comes out of a study of T cell changes during pregnancy in multiple sclerosis (dated by TCRdb to between 2018 and 2021). Some background on the complete study: The study examined how the T cell repertoire changed over the course of pregnancy in women with multiple sclerosis.

The library was prepared using the immunoSEQ multiplex PCR assay. The source is immuneACCESS, and TCRdb retained only in-frame sequences with V and J called. Part of the clones is not carried over; for the studies checked, unresolved V genes explain less than half of this, and the remainder is unexplained. For this sample the table gives around 30,000 clones, of which around nine tenths were detected only once. The leading ten clones occupy around 6% of the sample. There are 14 amino acids in the CDR3, from cysteine to phenylalanine inclusive. The read is trimmed to its CDR3 DNA, 42 bases read in frame from base 1. In the germline V gene (reference sequence), CDR1 corresponds to SGHKS and CDR2 to YYEKEE. Unmatched junction bases come to 3, with V trimmed by 1 base and J by 2 bases. Of note for this clone: There is no known antigen for this receptor. Per-base qualities were not stored, and no clone one base away is much larger.

The chain uses TRBV5-5 and TRBJ2-7; 7 central bases correspond to TRBD1. The origin of this receptor is a female donor with multiple sclerosis, enrolled in a pregnancy study. The sequences come from CD8+ T cells from peripheral blood mononuclear cells, collected before pregnancy. The CDR3 has the sequence CASSLYRGPYEQYF. The DNA is TGTGCCAGCAGCTTGTACAGGGGTCCCTACGAGCAGTACTTC.